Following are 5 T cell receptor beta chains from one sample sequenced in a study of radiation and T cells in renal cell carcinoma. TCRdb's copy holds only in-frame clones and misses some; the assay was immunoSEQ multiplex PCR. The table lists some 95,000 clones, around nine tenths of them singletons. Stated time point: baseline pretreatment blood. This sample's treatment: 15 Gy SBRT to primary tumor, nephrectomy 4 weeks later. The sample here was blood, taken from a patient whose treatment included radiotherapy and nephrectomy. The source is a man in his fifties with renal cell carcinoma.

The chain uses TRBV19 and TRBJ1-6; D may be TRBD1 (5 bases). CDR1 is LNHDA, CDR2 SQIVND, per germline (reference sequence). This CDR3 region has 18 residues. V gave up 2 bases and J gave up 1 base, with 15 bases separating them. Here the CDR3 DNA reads TGTGCCAGTAGTATAACAGGAATATATGGGTCCTATAATTCACCCCTCCACTTT. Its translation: CASSITGIYGSYNSPLHF.

CDR3 nucleotide sequence: TGTGCCAGCTCGCTCGGGGAAACGTTTCCAGCTTTCTTT. This codes for CASSLGETFPAFF. The J gene is TRBJ1-1, the V gene TRBV18, with unresolved D. Germline V gene data show CDR1 as KGHSH and CDR2 as LQKENI. The CDR3 length is 13 residues. V was pared by 6 bases and J by 10 bases, with 18 bases between.

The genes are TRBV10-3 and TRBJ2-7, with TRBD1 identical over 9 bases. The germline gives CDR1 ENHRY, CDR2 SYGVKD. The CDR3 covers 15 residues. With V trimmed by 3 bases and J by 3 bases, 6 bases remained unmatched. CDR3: CAISDRTGANYEQYF. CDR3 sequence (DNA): TGTGCCATCAGTGACCGGACAGGGGCCAACTACGAGCAGTACTTC.

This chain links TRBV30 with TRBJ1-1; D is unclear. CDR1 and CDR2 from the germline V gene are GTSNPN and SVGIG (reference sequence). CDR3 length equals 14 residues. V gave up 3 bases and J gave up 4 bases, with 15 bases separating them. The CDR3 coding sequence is TGTGCCTGGAGGGAAAGTTGGGGTGGCACTGAAGCTTTCTTT. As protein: CAWRESWGGTEAFF.

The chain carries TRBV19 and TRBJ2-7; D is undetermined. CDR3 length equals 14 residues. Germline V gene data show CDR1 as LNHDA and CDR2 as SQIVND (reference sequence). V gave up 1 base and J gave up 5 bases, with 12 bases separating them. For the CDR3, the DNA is TGTGCCAGTAGTATAGGTGACCGCCAGGACGAGCAGTACTTC. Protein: CASSIGDRQDEQYF.